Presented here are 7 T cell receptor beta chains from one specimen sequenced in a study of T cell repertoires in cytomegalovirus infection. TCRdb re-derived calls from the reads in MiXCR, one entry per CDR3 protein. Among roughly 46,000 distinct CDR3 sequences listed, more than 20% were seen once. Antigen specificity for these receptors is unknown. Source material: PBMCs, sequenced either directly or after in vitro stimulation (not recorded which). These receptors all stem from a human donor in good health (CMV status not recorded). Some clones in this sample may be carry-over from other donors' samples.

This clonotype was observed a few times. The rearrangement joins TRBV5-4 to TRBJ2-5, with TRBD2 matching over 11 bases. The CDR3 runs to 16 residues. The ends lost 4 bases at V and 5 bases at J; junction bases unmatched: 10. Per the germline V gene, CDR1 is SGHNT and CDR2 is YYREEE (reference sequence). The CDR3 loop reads CASSRPTSGSLETQYF. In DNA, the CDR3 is TGTGCCAGCAGCCGACCAACTAGCGGGAGTTTGGAGACCCAGTACTTC.

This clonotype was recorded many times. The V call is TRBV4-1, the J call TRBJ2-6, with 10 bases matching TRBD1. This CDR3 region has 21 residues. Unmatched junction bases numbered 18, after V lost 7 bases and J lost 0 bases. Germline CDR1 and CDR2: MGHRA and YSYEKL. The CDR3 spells CASTHPPGGQGGGSGANVLTF. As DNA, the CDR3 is TGCGCCAGCACCCATCCGCCGGGAGGACAGGGGGGAGGCTCTGGGGCCAACGTCCTGACTTTC.

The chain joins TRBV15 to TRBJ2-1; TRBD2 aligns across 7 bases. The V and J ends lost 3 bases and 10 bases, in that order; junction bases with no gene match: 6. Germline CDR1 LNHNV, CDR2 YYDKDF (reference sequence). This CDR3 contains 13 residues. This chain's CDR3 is CATSSVAGEEQFF. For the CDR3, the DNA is TGTGCCACCAGCAGCGTCGCGGGAGAGGAGCAGTTCTTC.

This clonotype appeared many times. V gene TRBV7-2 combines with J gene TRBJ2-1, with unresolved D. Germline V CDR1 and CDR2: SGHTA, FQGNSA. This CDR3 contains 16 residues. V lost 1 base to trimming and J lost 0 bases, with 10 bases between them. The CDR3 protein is CASSLVPSYSYNEQFF. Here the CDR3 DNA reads TGTGCCAGCAGCTTAGTACCCTCCTACTCCTACAATGAGCAGTTCTTC.

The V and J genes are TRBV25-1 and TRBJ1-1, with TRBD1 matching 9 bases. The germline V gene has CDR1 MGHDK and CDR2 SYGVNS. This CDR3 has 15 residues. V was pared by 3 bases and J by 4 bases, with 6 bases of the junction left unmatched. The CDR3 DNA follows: TGTGCCAGCAGTGATACGGGGACAGGGAGCACTGAAGCTTTCTTT. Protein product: CASSDTGTGSTEAFF.

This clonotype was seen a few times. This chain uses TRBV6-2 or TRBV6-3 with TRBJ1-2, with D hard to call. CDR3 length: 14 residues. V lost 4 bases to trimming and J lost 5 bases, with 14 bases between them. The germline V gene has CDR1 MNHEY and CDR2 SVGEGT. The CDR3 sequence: CASSSTDGVYGYTF. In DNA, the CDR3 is TGTGCCAGCAGTTCGACGGACGGGGTGTATGGCTACACCTTC.

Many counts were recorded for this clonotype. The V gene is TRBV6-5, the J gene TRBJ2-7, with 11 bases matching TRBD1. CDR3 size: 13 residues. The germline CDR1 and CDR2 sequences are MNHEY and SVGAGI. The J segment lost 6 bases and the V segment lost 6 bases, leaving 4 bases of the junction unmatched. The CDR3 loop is CASSRGTGGEQYF. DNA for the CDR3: TGTGCCAGCAGCCGGGGGACAGGGGGCGAGCAGTACTTC.